These T cell receptor beta chains were read from a single sample in a study of Ad26.COV2.S vaccination and SARS-CoV-2 variants. Produced via immunoSEQ multiplex PCR; TCRdb's table is partial and in-frame only. The sample lists 350,000 to 450,000 clones, roughly 91% occurring once. The starting material was peripheral blood, obtained in a trial of Ad26.COV2.S vaccine versus placebo. The receptors were sampled from a person aged 18 to 65 who received the Ad26.COV2.S COVID-19 vaccine or a placebo. Both conserved end residues are part of each CDR3. The D gene is left open where the match is weak. Clone sizes are given selectively: once, few, many, or a class where the clone is expanded.

d_gene	v_gene	abundance	j_gene	CDR3nt	CDR3aa
-	TRBV19	-	TRBJ1-2	TGTGCCAGTAGTATCCAGGGCGGGTATGGCTACACCTTC	CASSIQGGYGYTF
-	TRBV7-9	-	TRBJ1-1	TGTGCCAGCAGCTACGAGACAAGAGAAGCTTTCTTT	CASSYETREAFF
-	TRBV5-6	-	TRBJ2-4	TGTGCCAGCAGCTTGGTCAGGGAAGGGGGAAACATTCAGTACTTC	CASSLVREGGNIQYF
TRBD2	TRBV5-4	-	TRBJ2-1	TGTGCCAGCAACCCCACTAGCGGCATCTACAATGAGCAGTTCTTC	CASNPTSGIYNEQFF
TRBD2	TRBV9	-	TRBJ2-1	TGTGCCAGCAGCGCGGGACTAGCGGGGGGGCCTCATAATGAGCAGTTCTTC	CASSAGLAGGPHNEQFF
-	TRBV18	-	TRBJ1-1	TGTGCCAGCTCACTCCAGCAGGTCATGAACACTGAAGCTTTCTTT	CASSLQQVMNTEAFF
TRBD2	TRBV3-1/TRBV3-2	-	TRBJ2-2	TGTGCCAGCAGCCAAGTGGCTAGCGGGGTGGGCACCGGGGAGCTGTTTTTT	CASSQVASGVGTGELFF
-	TRBV19	-	TRBJ2-3	TGTGCCAGTAGTGGACACACATTCACAGATACGCAGTATTTT	CASSGHTFTDTQYF
-	TRBV7-2	-	TRBJ1-6	TGTGCCAGCAGCCCCTGGGGGAGGGTGCGGTCACCCCTCCACTTT	CASSPWGRVRSPLHF
TRBD2	TRBV7-8	-	TRBJ2-1	TGTGCCAGCAGCTTTAGCGGGGGGGCGATCAATGAGCAGTTCTTC	CASSFSGGAINEQFF
TRBD1	TRBV7-3	-	TRBJ1-5	TGTGCCAGCAGCTTATGTCCGGACAGGGGGTGGGAACAGCCCCAGCATTTT	CASSLCPDRGWEQPQHF
-	TRBV4-2	-	TRBJ2-6	TGTGCCAGCAGCCAAGAAAAGAGCTCTGGGGCCAACGTCCTGACTTTC	CASSQEKSSGANVLTF
-	TRBV9	-	TRBJ1-1	TGTGCCAGCAGCCCCGAATGGGGAGAAAGGACTGAAGCTTTCTTT	CASSPEWGERTEAFF
-	TRBV5-1	-	TRBJ1-1	TGCGCCAGCAGCTTGGCTCGGGGGCCCGGAAGGGAAGCTTTCTTT	CASSLARGPGREAFF
-	TRBV7-8	-	TRBJ2-2	TGTGCCAGCAGCCAAGGTTCCGGGGAGCTGTTTTTT	CASSQGSGELFF
TRBD2	TRBV9	-	TRBJ2-1	TGTGCCAGCAGCGTAGATCCAGCGGGGGGGCGTAATGAGCAGTTCTTC	CASSVDPAGGRNEQFF
TRBD1	TRBV15	-	TRBJ1-5	TGTGCCACCAGCAGGGCAATCCGGGACAGCGAAGGTCAGCCCCAGCATTTT	CATSRAIRDSEGQPQHF
TRBD1	TRBV7-9	few	TRBJ2-1	TGTGCCAGCCCCCCGACAGGGAGTGTCGGCCACAATGAGCAGTTCTTC	CASPPTGSVGHNEQFF
TRBD1	TRBV30	-	TRBJ2-1	TGTGCCTGGTGGGGACAGGGTCGTGAGCAGTTCTTC	CAWWGQGREQFF
-	TRBV7-6	-	TRBJ1-1	TGTGCCAGCAGCTCCAGTATGATGAACACTGAAGCTTTCTTT	CASSSSMMNTEAFF
TRBD1	TRBV5-1	-	TRBJ2-1	TGCGCCAGCAGCTTGAGGGCAGGGGGCTTTTACAATGAGCAGTTCTTC	CASSLRAGGFYNEQFF
TRBD1	TRBV4-1	-	TRBJ1-2	TGCGCCAGCAGCCAAGATTCCGACAGGGCGTACAACTATGGCTACACCTTC	CASSQDSDRAYNYGYTF
-	TRBV4-2	-	TRBJ1-5	TGTGCCAGCAGCCAAGATAGGGGGGATAGCAATCAGCCCCAGCATTTT	CASSQDRGDSNQPQHF
-	TRBV7-6	-	TRBJ2-3	TGTGCCAGCAGCTTACGGGGGGCTGGGATCACAGATACGCAGTATTTT	CASSLRGAGITDTQYF
-	TRBV7-6	-	TRBJ2-7	TGTGCCAGCAGCTCTACAGGGTATGAGCAGTACTTC	CASSSTGYEQYF
-	TRBV24-1	-	TRBJ2-1	TGTGCCACCAGTGATAGCTACAATGAGCAGTTCTTC	CATSDSYNEQFF
TRBD1	TRBV6-5	-	TRBJ1-2	TGTGCCAGCAGACAGGGGGAAGGGGCGAACTATGGCTACACCTTC	CASRQGEGANYGYTF
-	TRBV27	-	TRBJ1-2	TGTGCCAGCAGCCTCGGGTGGGCCGGCTATGGCTACACCTTC	CASSLGWAGYGYTF
TRBD1	TRBV3-1/TRBV3-2	-	TRBJ2-3	TGTGCCAGCAGCCAAGAACCGGACAGGGGCGAGTTGGGGACAGCTAGCACAGATACGCAGTATTTT	CASSQEPDRGELGTASTDTQYF
-	TRBV5-4	-	TRBJ2-3	TGTGCCAGCAGCTTAGCGGCGCACACAGATACGCAGTATTTT	CASSLAAHTDTQYF
-	TRBV30	-	TRBJ2-1	TGTGCCTGGAGTAAGCAGGGTAGGGACAATGAGCAGTTCTTC	CAWSKQGRDNEQFF
TRBD1	TRBV9	-	TRBJ1-4	TGTGCCAGCAGCGGGCAGGGGGGTCGTGAAAAACTGTTTTTT	CASSGQGGREKLFF
TRBD1	TRBV6-6	-	TRBJ1-5	TGTGCCAGCAGGTCTACAGGGGATAGCAATCAGCCCCAGCATTTT	CASRSTGDSNQPQHF
-	TRBV10-3	once	TRBJ1-2	TGTGCCATCAGTGAGTCCTCGGACGGCTATGGCTACACCTTC	CAISESSDGYGYTF
-	TRBV24-1	-	TRBJ2-2	TGTGCCACCAGTGACGCTCGGACGGCCTTAAGAACCGGGGAGCTGTTTTTT	CATSDARTALRTGELFF
-	TRBV19	-	TRBJ2-1	TGTGCCAGTACCTCCCAGGGACCGGGACGGACTATTTTCAATGAGCAGTTCTTC	CASTSQGPGRTIFNEQFF
TRBD2	TRBV2	once	TRBJ2-5	TGTGCCAGCACCCTACTAGCGGGGGCGGGGGAGACCCAGTACTTC	CASTLLAGAGETQYF
-	TRBV12-5	-	TRBJ2-3	TGTGCTAGTGGACCTGGACGGTTTACCACAGATACGCAGTATTTT	CASGPGRFTTDTQYF
-	TRBV19	-	TRBJ2-3	TGTGCCAGTAGTATTTCGTGGACCAGCACAGATACGCAGTATTTT	CASSISWTSTDTQYF
TRBD1	TRBV11-1	-	TRBJ1-1	TGTGCCAGCAGTCTCGGGACAGCCGTGGAAGCTTTCTTT	CASSLGTAVEAFF
TRBD1	TRBV6-5	-	TRBJ1-6	TGTGCCAGCAGTTACTCTCTGGGACAGCAGAATTCACCCCTCCACTTT	CASSYSLGQQNSPLHF
-	TRBV29-1	-	TRBJ2-7	TGCAGCGTTGAGGGCAATCGCTACGAGCAGTACTTC	CSVEGNRYEQYF
-	TRBV7-6	once	TRBJ2-1	TGTGCCAGCAGCTTGGGGTGGCAGACCTCGTCCAACAATGAGCAGTTCTTC	CASSLGWQTSSNNEQFF
TRBD1	TRBV7-9	-	TRBJ1-3	TGTGCCAGCAGCTTCGACAGGGGATCGGGAAACACCATATATTTT	CASSFDRGSGNTIYF
-	TRBV7-7	-	TRBJ1-1	TGTGCTAGCAGCAAGGGACGGCGGGGATTTGAAAAAACTGAAGCTTTCTTT	CASSKGRRGFEKTEAFF
-	TRBV28	-	TRBJ2-2	TGTGCCAGCAGTTTTCGGGCAGGGCAGATGACCGGGGAGCTGTTTTTT	CASSFRAGQMTGELFF
-	TRBV7-9	-	TRBJ2-7	TGTGCCAGCAGGGGGGACATTTCCTACGAGCAGTACTTC	CASRGDISYEQYF